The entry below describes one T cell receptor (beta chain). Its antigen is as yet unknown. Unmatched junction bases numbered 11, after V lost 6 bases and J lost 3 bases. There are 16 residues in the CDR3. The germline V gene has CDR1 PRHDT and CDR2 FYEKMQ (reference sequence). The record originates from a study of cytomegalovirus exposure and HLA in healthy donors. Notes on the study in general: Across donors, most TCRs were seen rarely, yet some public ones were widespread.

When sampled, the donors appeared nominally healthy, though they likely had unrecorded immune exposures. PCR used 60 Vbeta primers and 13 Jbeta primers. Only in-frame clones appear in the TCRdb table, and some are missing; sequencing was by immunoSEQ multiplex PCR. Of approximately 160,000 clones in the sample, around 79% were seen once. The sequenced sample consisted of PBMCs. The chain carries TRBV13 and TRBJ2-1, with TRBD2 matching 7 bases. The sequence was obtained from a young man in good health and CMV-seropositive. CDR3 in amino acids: CASSFASGDYYNEQFF. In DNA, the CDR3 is TGTGCCAGCAGTTTTGCGAGCGGGGATTACTACAATGAGCAGTTCTTC.